This TCR beta chain appears in the sequencing data of a study of a mutant IDH1 vaccine in newly diagnosed glioma. For the study at large: Initiation of the vaccine course occurred 4-6 weeks after radiotherapy alone, or alongside temozolomide cycles.

Note on this clone: Its antigen is as yet unknown.

The CDR3 spans 17 residues. Germline CDR1 is GTSNPN and CDR2 is SVGIG (reference sequence). Trimming removed 1 base from V and 1 base from J; junction bases left unmatched: 8. Noted time point: week 47, end of study. What each vaccine dose contained was 300 ug of mutant IDH1 20-mer peptide, accompanied by topical imiquimod. The assay was immunoSEQ multiplex PCR, and TCRdb's table has in-frame clones only and misses some. The sample lists about 60,000 clones, around 83% occurring once. The specimen was PBMCs, collected from a glioma patient whose treatment included an IDH1 peptide vaccine. The receptor's source is a woman between 45 and 65 years old with glioma. This chain joins TRBV30 and TRBJ1-5, with 9 positions matching TRBD1. CDR3 bases: TGTGCCTGGAGTGCTGGACAGGGGATGAGGAGCAATCAGCCCCAGCATTTT. The encoded protein is CAWSAGQGMRSNQPQHF.